A single sample gave rise to the 12 T cell receptor beta chains below, sequenced in a study of cytomegalovirus exposure and HLA in healthy donors. The study ran its PCR with 60 Vbeta and 13 Jbeta primers. TCRdb's table, derived via immunoSEQ multiplex PCR, lists solely in-frame clones and lacks some. The table shows over 110,000 clones, with 60% to 85% occurring only once. The sample consisted of PBMCs. The receptors here all came from a man younger than 35 in good health and CMV-seronegative.

This clone was seen just once. V and J are TRBV5-1 and TRBJ2-5; 8 bases fit TRBD1. The CDR3 has 14 amino acids. J lost 5 bases, V lost 7 bases, and 10 bases had no gene match. Germline CDR1 reads SGHRS; CDR2 reads YFSETQ. CDR3 amino acids: CASGTGRSGETQYF. DNA of the CDR3: TGCGCCAGCGGGACAGGTAGAAGCGGTGAGACCCAGTACTTC.

This clone occurred once. The chain employs TRBV6-5 and TRBJ1-6; no clear D gene. With 6 bases removed from V and 8 bases from J, the gap between germline ends came to 8 bases. The CDR3 totals 12 residues. Germline V gene data show CDR1 as MNHEY and CDR2 as SVGAGI. The CDR3 DNA sequence: TGTGCCAGCAGATTCTTTGATTCACCCCTCCACTTT. Its translation is CASRFFDSPLHF.

This rearrangement joins TRBV12-5 to TRBJ2-5, with D uncertain. The J call is uncertain, as TRBJ2-7 better fits the DNA end. Germline-derived CDR1 and CDR2 are LGHNT and FRNRAP. The CDR3 length is 17 residues. The CDR3 DNA is TGTGCTAGTGGTTTGACGGGTTCGGCTCCCGGGTCCTACGAGCAGTACTTC. Amino acids: CASGLTGSAPGSYEQYF.

The rearrangement links TRBV19 to TRBJ1-1; TRBD1 matches 7 bases. CDR1 and CDR2 from the germline V gene are LNHDA and SQIVND (reference sequence). The CDR3 has 13 amino acids. Unmatched junction bases numbered 4, after V lost 4 bases and J lost 5 bases. As DNA, the CDR3 is TGTGCCAGTAGTAGAAACAGGGGAACTGAAGCTTTCTTT. This translates into CASSRNRGTEAFF.

V gene TRBV4-3 combines with J gene TRBJ1-5; possibly TRBD1 for D (5 bases). The CDR3 is 13 residues long. Germline assignment: CDR1 LGHNA and CDR2 YSLEER. V lost 4 bases and J 3 bases, leaving 7 bases between the germline ends. DNA for the CDR3: TGCGCCAGCAGCCCGACAGCCAATCAGCCCCAGCATTTT. Translated: CASSPTANQPQHF.

The chain combines TRBV7-2 with TRBJ1-2; D might be TRBD1 (6 bases). V was trimmed by 5 bases and J by 7 bases, leaving 17 bases between them. CDR3 length: 14 amino acids. Germline lookup yields CDR1 SGHTA and CDR2 FQGNSA. Written as DNA, the CDR3 is TGTGCCAGCAGCCCAAGTAGGACAGCGCGTGGCTACACCTTC. This gives the protein CASSPSRTARGYTF.

Worth noting for this clone: One junction end disagrees with the germline gene, perhaps due to a read error. The V gene is TRBV7-9, the J gene TRBJ2-7, with TRBD1 identical over 9 bases. This CDR3 region has 13 residues. Per germline, CDR1 SEHNR and CDR2 FQNEAQ (reference sequence). The chain's CDR3 is CSSSEQGAYEQYF. CDR3 sequence (DNA): TGTTCCAGCAGCGAACAGGGGGCATACGAGCAGTACTTC. Supplemented by reference TRBV7-9 and TRBJ2-7, the full variable domain reads DTGVSQNPRHKITKRGQNVTFRCDPISEHNRLYWYRQTLGQGPEFLTYFQNEAQLEKSRLLSDRFSAERPKGSFSTLEIQRTEQGDSAMYLCSSSEQGAYEQYFGPGTRLTVT.

The V gene is TRBV5-1, the J gene TRBJ2-5, with TRBD1 matching 9 bases. The assigned J gene may be wrong: the sequence end matches TRBJ2-7 better. Germline loops: CDR1 SGHRS, CDR2 YFSETQ. The CDR3 sequence is 14 residues long. The chain's CDR3 is CASSTDRGGYEQYF. The CDR3 DNA reads as TGCGCCAGCAGCACGGACAGGGGAGGCTACGAGCAGTACTTC.

The chain's CDR3 is CASSPSGATSYEQYF. The CDR3 DNA reads as TGTGCCAGTAGTCCCAGTGGAGCTACCTCCTACGAGCAGTACTTC. This sequence joins TRBV19 and TRBJ2-5; no firm D call. The J call is uncertain, as TRBJ2-7 better fits the DNA end. Per the germline V gene, CDR1 is LNHDA and CDR2 is SQIVND (reference sequence). CDR3 size: 15 residues.

The rearrangement uses TRBV27 and TRBJ2-1, with D maybe TRBD1 (6 bases). The V end lost 5 bases, the J end lost 0 bases, and 14 bases lay between the germline ends. The CDR3 is made up of 16 amino acids. The V gene's germline CDR1 is MNHEY and CDR2 SMNVEV (reference sequence). The CDR3 loop is CASSPSAGDSYNEQFF. CDR3 sequence (DNA): TGTGCCAGCAGTCCCTCCGCAGGGGACTCCTACAATGAGCAGTTCTTC.

The chain carries TRBV7-8 and TRBJ1-2; D perhaps matches TRBD1 (6 bases). Germline-derived CDR1 and CDR2 are SGHVS and FQNEAQ. The CDR3 runs 14 residues. The V gene lost 0 bases and the J gene lost 7 bases, with 12 bases spanning the gap. CDR3 in amino acids: CASSLAWTAGGYTF. The CDR3 coding sequence is TGTGCCAGCAGCTTAGCCTGGACAGCAGGTGGCTACACCTTC.

The chain joins TRBV7-8 to TRBJ1-5; TRBD1 agrees at 8 bases. With 1 base clipped from V and 6 bases from J, the junction kept 14 bases outside the gene matches. The CDR3 spans 18 residues. Germline CDR1 and CDR2: SGHVS and FQNEAQ. This chain's CDR3 is CASSLGGQGRGRFQPQHF. CDR3 bases: TGTGCCAGCAGCTTAGGGGGCCAGGGCAGGGGGCGATTTCAGCCCCAGCATTTT. The full variable domain, its missing parts supplied by reference TRBV7-8 and TRBJ1-5, is GAGVSQSPRYKVAKRGQDVALRCDPISGHVSLFWYQQALGQGPEFLTYFQNEAQLDKSGLPSDRFFAERPEGSVSTLKIQRTQQEDSAVYLCASSLGGQGRGRFQPQHFGDGTRLSIL.